This TCR beta chain stems from a study of shared clonotypes between healthy human individuals (dated by TCRdb to about 2020). As for the study more broadly: The cohort included a few men and two women between 18 and 49 years of age. Per donor, three plates each were used for CD4 naive and CD4 memory, two for CD8 naive, and one for CD8 memory. To estimate repertoire size and how much clonotype sharing occurs between individuals, the study deeply sequenced the blood TCR repertoires of 5 or 6 healthy adults. Different laboratories and diverse techniques were used to prepare libraries and sequence TCR repertoires, to increase sequencing depth and limit assay-specific biases. Each donor's leukapheresis produced roughly between about 0.9 and 9.5 billion PBMCs.

Findings and caveats that apply to the study as a whole: About 5% of naive CD4, approximately 3.7% of naive CD8, approximately 2.2% of memory CD4, and about 0.4% of memory CD8 clonotypes were shared across several donors. Based on pairwise subsampling, the degree of clonotype sharing among donors was expected to be affected by sequencing depth. The genetic and exposure-history diversity represented was limited by the small number of donors. Only blood was sampled, and tissue TCR repertoires likely differ from those in blood. Rarefaction of sorted-subset datasets indicated incomplete sequencing despite the large sequencing depth. Naive subsets generally had larger estimated clonotype richness than memory subsets did. Compared with non-shared clonotypes, clonotypes shared by all four sorted-subset donors had higher generation probabilities.

This clone is a singleton in its sample. Its antigen is not yet known. Per-base quality was not reported, and no clone a single base away is much larger than it. Including the terminal cysteine and phenylalanine, the CDR3 comprises 13 residues. CDR3 DNA only is kept here, 39 bases in frame from base 1. V and J lose 5 bases and 7 bases, and a span of 15 bases separates them. CDR1 and CDR2, per the germline V gene, are MNHNS and SASEGT. CD8 naive samples were obtained by positive selection for CCR7 among CD45RO-negative cells, yielding a CD45RA+CCR7+ population from which TemRA cells were excluded. The donors were healthy, HIV-negative adults who had no recently reported acute infections or vaccinations. Every donor was a Caucasian adult living in Nashville, Tennessee, USA. After blood collection by leukapheresis, PBMCs were isolated using Ficoll-Histopaque density gradient centrifugation and then cryopreserved in the vapor phase of liquid nitrogen. Purity and quantity of every magnetically sorted T cell population were checked by analytical flow cytometry. Genomic DNA was isolated from every sorted fraction and measured by UV absorbance on a Nanodrop 2000c.

Using the deep immunoSEQ assay, multiplex PCR amplified TCR CDR3 regions from genomic DNA. For each cell subset, the extracted genomic DNA was distributed evenly across all wells of several immunoSEQ 96-well plates, and each plate served as one replicate. For sorted subsets, 150 to 250 ng genomic DNA, equal to 30,000 to 35,000 T cell genomes, was loaded into each replicate PCR. Purified libraries were quantified with a Qubit 3.0 fluorometer, sized on a Bioanalyzer 2100, and re-quantified with the KAPA Library Quantification kit. Every immunoSEQ 96-well plate was sequenced on a separate single-read 150-cycle Illumina NextSeq 550 flow cell. Per the authors' processing: Because the immunoSEQ output held only junctional sequences and lacked quality scores, the filtering could not match the filtering applied to full-length reads. To assign V/J genes and CDR3, sequences were annotated against IMGT germline references using PyIR, a Python wrapper for IgBLAST v1.9. Any read was removed if the V/J assignment was weak (E-value above 1e-6), the CDR3 was missing, or the read contained stop codons, out-of-frame junctions, or ambiguous translated residues. A V3J clonotype was defined by an identical inferred V gene, J gene, and CDR3 amino acid sequence. Percentage overlap between repertoires was calculated by dividing the number of shared unique clonotypes by the size of the smaller repertoire. Repertoire richness was assessed with RTK rarefaction, the Chao1 estimator, and Recon v2.1 estimates of unobserved clonotypes. For all TCRbeta clonotypes obtained by the gDNA method from several donors, generation probabilities were computed with OLGA. In TCRdb, the immuneACCESS table is reduced to in-frame sequences with V and J assigned. These tables do not hold every clone; where another copy was compared, an unresolved V gene accounts for under half, and the others remain unexplained. The V and J calls and the clone size are those of that table, but D and trimming were determined from the DNA. This sample is represented by around 650,000 clones; 95% to 97% of them were singletons. The ten largest account for less than 0.13% of the sample.

The receptor was derived from a woman in her 30s in good health. Recombination connected TRBV6-1 to TRBJ2-7; the D segment might be TRBD1 or TRBD2, since each matches 6 bases. The sequenced sample consisted of naive CD8+ T cells sorted from blood. Per the publication, the cell subset or site label means: CD45RA+CCR7+. DNA sequence: TGTGCCAGCAGTCGAACGGGGGCGGCAGAGCAGTACTTC. It specifies CASSRTGAAEQYF.